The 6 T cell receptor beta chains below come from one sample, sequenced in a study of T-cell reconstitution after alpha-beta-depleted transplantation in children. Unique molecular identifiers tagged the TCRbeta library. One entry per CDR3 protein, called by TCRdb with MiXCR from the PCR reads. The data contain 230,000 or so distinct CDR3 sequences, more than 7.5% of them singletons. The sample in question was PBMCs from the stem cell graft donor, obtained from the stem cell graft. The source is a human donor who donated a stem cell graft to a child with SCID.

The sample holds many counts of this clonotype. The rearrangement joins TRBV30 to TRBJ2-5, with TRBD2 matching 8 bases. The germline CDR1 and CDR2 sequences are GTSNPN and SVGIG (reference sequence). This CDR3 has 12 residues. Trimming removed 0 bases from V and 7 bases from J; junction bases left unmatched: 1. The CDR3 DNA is TGTGCCTGGAGTGTACTAGCGGCGACCCAGTACTTC. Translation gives CAWSVLAATQYF.

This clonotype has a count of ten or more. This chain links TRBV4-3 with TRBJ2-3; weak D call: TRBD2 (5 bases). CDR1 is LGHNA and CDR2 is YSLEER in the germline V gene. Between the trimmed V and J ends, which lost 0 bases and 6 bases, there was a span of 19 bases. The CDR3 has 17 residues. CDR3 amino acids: CASSQDWLAELFDTQYF. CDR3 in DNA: TGCGCCAGCAGCCAAGACTGGCTAGCTGAGTTATTCGATACGCAGTATTTT.

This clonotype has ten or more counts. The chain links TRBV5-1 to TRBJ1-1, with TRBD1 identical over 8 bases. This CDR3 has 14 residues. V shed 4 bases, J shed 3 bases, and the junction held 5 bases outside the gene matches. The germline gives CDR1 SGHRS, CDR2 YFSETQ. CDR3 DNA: TGCGCCAGCAGCACCGACAGGGGAGACACTGAAGCTTTCTTT. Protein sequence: CASSTDRGDTEAFF.

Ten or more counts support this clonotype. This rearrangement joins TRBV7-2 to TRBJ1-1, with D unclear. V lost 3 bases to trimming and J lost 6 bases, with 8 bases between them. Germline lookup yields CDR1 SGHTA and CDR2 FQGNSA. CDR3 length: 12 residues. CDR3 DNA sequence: TGTGCCAGCAGCTTCCGAAGCGCTGAAGCTTTCTTT. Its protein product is CASSFRSAEAFF.

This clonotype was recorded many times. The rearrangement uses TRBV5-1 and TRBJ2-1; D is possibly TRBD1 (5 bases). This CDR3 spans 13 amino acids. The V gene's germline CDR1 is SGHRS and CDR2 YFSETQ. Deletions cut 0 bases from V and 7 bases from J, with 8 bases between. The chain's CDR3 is CASSLARVNEQFF. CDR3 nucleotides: TGCGCCAGCAGCTTGGCCAGGGTAAATGAGCAGTTCTTC.

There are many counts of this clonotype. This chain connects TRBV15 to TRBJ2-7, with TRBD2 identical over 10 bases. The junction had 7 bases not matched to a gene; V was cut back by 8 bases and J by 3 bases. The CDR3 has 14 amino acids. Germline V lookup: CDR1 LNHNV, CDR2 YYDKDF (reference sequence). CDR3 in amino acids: CATARTSGFYEQYF. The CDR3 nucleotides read TGTGCCACCGCGCGGACTAGCGGCTTCTACGAGCAGTACTTC.